The 27 T cell receptor beta chains presented below share a single source sample, sequenced in a study of T cells in localized non-small cell lung cancer. Method: immunoSEQ multiplex PCR; TCRdb's copy keeps in-frame clones and lacks some. The sample has about 2,600 clones; about 43% are singletons. The sequencing here drew on lung tumor tissue, taken before any cancer treatment. The receptors stem from a male donor at least 60 years old with stage II squamous cell lung carcinoma.

The chain employs TRBV18 and TRBJ1-1; the D gene is possibly TRBD1 (5 bases). Germline V gene lookup returns CDR1 KGHSH and CDR2 LQKENI. The CDR3 length is 13 residues. Trimming removed 3 bases at V and 1 base at J, with 6 bases between. CDR3 residues: CASSPQGNTEAFF. The DNA of the CDR3 is TGTGCCAGCTCACCCCAGGGGAACACTGAAGCTTTCTTT.

Comment on this clone: An ambiguous or unread base is present, and the residue it codes for is denoted X. The V gene is TRBV4-1, the J gene TRBJ2-7; TRBD2 aligns across 12 bases. Germline trimming cut 4 bases from V and 5 bases from J; bases unmatched to any gene: 12. The CDR3 has 17 amino acids. Germline CDR1 reads MGHRA; CDR2 reads YSYEKL. In DNA, the CDR3 is TGCGCCAGCAGCCCCGGACTAGCGGGGRGGCCTAGAAACGAGCAGTACTTC. Translated, it gives CASSPGLAGXPRNEQYF.

The chain carries TRBV19 and TRBJ1-1; perhaps TRBD1 as D (6 bases). Germline V CDR1 and CDR2: LNHDA, SQIVND (reference sequence). The length of the CDR3 is 14 residues. V was cut by 4 bases and J by 1 base, with 10 bases left in between. The DNA for the CDR3 is TGTGCCAGTAGTAAACAGGGTTGGAACACTGAAGCTTTCTTT. This encodes CASSKQGWNTEAFF.

The chain links TRBV11-3 to TRBJ2-7; the match to TRBD1 covers 7 bases. V shed 5 bases, J shed 6 bases, and the junction held 10 bases outside the gene matches. This CDR3 comprises 14 residues. Germline lookup yields CDR1 SGHNT and CDR2 YENEEA. CDR3 residues: CASSRPGQKGEQYF. The CDR3 region has the DNA TGTGCCAGCAGCCGGCCGGGACAGAAAGGCGAGCAGTACTTC.

The genes are TRBV6-8 and TRBJ1-5; possibly TRBD1 for D (6 bases). This CDR3 comprises 14 residues. Germline CDR1 reads MNHGY; CDR2 reads SAAAGT. Trimming took off 6 bases at V and 1 base at J, with 10 bases between the two ends. Here the CDR3 DNA reads TGTGCCAGCAGAGCCGGGACAAGCAATCAGCCCCAGCATTTT. Encoded protein: CASRAGTSNQPQHF.

The chain employs TRBV28 and TRBJ2-5; D is unresolved. Germline values: CDR1 MDHEN, CDR2 SYDVKM. This CDR3 is 12 amino acids long. V gave up 3 bases and J gave up 4 bases, with 6 bases separating them. This chain's CDR3 is CASSFLRETQYF. CDR3 coding DNA: TGTGCCAGCAGTTTTCTCCGAGAGACCCAGTACTTC. Full variable domain (rest looked up from reference TRBV28 and TRBJ2-5): DVKVTQSSRYLVKRTGEKVFLECVQDMDHENMFWYRQDPGLGLRLIYFSYDVKMKEKGDIPEGYSVSREKKERFSLILESASTNQTSMYLCASSFLRETQYFGPGTRLLVL.

In this sample, this clone turned up a few times. The chain joins TRBV10-3 to TRBJ2-5; D is unresolved. Germline values: CDR1 ENHRY, CDR2 SYGVKD. The CDR3 covers 15 residues. Trimming shortened V by 0 bases and J by 5 bases, and 13 bases separated the two germline ends. Here the CDR3 DNA reads TGTGCCATCAGTGAGTCGGGCCAGACCGGGGAGACCCAGTACTTC. Residues: CAISESGQTGETQYF.

There are a few counts of this clone. V gene TRBV7-6 combines with J gene TRBJ1-1; 8 nucleotides agree with TRBD1. The germline V gene has CDR1 SGHVS and CDR2 FNYEAQ. This CDR3 has 18 amino acids. The J segment lost 0 bases and the V segment lost 5 bases, leaving 14 bases of the junction unmatched. The CDR3 loop is CASSRTPQGAGLNTEAFF. In nucleotides, the CDR3 is TGTGCCAGCAGCCGGACCCCCCAGGGGGCCGGACTGAACACTGAAGCTTTCTTT.

The chain carries TRBV9 and TRBJ1-5, with D possibly matching TRBD1 (6 bases). In germline, CDR1 is SGDLS, CDR2 YYNGEE. Trimming cost V 5 bases and J 3 bases, with 21 bases left between them. This CDR3 is 17 amino acids long. The CDR3 region is CASSEGRTGRPNQPQHF. Here the CDR3 DNA reads TGTGCCAGCAGTGAAGGGAGAACAGGGAGACCCAATCAGCCCCAGCATTTT.

This clone rates as medium-sized (0.01 to 0.1%). This chain joins TRBV6-8 and TRBJ2-2; no firm D call. This CDR3 contains 12 residues. Germline CDR1 MNHGY, CDR2 SAAAGT. Trimming stripped 2 bases from V and 3 bases from J, with 1 base between. The CDR3 region has the DNA TGTGCCAGCAGTTACGACACCGGGGAGCTGTTTTTT. The encoded protein is CASSYDTGELFF.

This chain links TRBV9 with TRBJ2-1; 9 bases are a match to TRBD2. V lost 5 bases and J lost 6; bases outside the gene matches: 6. CDR1 is SGDLS and CDR2 is YYNGEE in the germline V gene. This CDR3 has 14 amino acids. CDR3 bases: TGTGCCAGCAGGGGACTAGCAACCTCCAATGAGCAGTTCTTC. Encoded protein: CASRGLATSNEQFF.

This rearrangement joins TRBV6-8 to TRBJ2-7; D might be TRBD1 (5 bases). CDR3 length equals 13 residues. V gave up 11 bases and J gave up 3 bases, with 17 bases separating them. Germline lookup yields CDR1 MNHGY and CDR2 SAAAGT. The CDR3: CAVQRDRDYEQYF. For the CDR3, the DNA is TGTGCCGTACAGAGAGACAGAGACTACGAGCAGTACTTC.

This chain joins TRBV18 and TRBJ2-2; D unresolved. The CDR3 contains 16 residues. Per germline, CDR1 KGHSH and CDR2 LQKENI. V shed 0 bases and J shed 1 base, with 9 bases lying between them. The chain's CDR3 is CASSPPGRENTGELFF. The CDR3 bases are TGTGCCAGCTCACCACCGGGCAGAGAGAACACCGGGGAGCTGTTTTTT. The entire variable domain, with the rest obtained from reference TRBV18 and TRBJ2-2, is as follows: NAGVMQNPRHLVRRRGQEARLRCSPMKGHSHVYWYRQLPEEGLKFMVYLQKENIIDESGMPKERFSAEFPKEGPSILRIQQVVRGDSAAYFCASSPPGRENTGELFFGEGSRLTVL.

V gene TRBV28 combines with J gene TRBJ1-5; perhaps TRBD1 as D (5 bases). This CDR3 is 17 amino acids long. The V gene's germline CDR1 is MDHEN and CDR2 SYDVKM. The V end lost 3 bases, the J end lost 7 bases, and 22 bases lay between the germline ends. The CDR3 coding sequence is TGTGCCAGCAGTTTTGGGGGGACCGGGGCCGGAGGACAGCCCCAGCATTTT. It yields the protein CASSFGGTGAGGQPQHF.

The rearrangement joins TRBV19 to TRBJ2-3; 8 bases map to TRBD2. Germline CDR1 LNHDA, CDR2 SQIVND (reference sequence). CDR3 length: 17 amino acids. Trimming cost V 3 bases and J 2 bases; bases outside gene matches: 10. This CDR3 is CASSIFLGGRTTDTQYF. The CDR3, as DNA: TGTGCCAGTAGTATTTTCCTCGGCGGGAGGACCACAGATACGCAGTATTTT.

This clone is judged large. The chain links TRBV28 to TRBJ2-5; D gene uncertain. Per the germline V gene, CDR1 is MDHEN and CDR2 is SYDVKM. CDR3 length: 15 amino acids. V was pared by 2 bases and J by 5 bases, with 15 bases between. The CDR3 bases are TGTGCCAGCAGTTTACCCCGAATGGGCAAGGAGACCCAGTACTTC. Its protein is CASSLPRMGKETQYF.

This clone was seen a few times. The V and J genes are TRBV11-3 and TRBJ2-7; 8 nucleotides line up with TRBD1. Germline trimming cut 1 base from V and 3 bases from J; bases unmatched to any gene: 11. CDR1 and CDR2 from the germline V gene are SGHNT and YENEEA. This CDR3 spans 17 amino acids. This CDR3 reads CASSLGVSQGADYEQYF. The CDR3 coding sequence is TGTGCCAGCAGCTTAGGTGTCTCCCAGGGGGCAGACTACGAGCAGTACTTC.

This sequence joins TRBV28 and TRBJ1-2, with D possibly being TRBD1 (6 bases). Germline V gene sequence: CDR1 MDHEN, CDR2 SYDVKM. Trimming took 5 bases from V and 3 from J, leaving 16 bases between them. The CDR3 totals 15 residues. CDR3 sequence reads: CASSQPRKGDYGYTF. CDR3 nucleotides: TGTGCCAGCAGTCAACCCCGAAAGGGGGACTATGGCTACACCTTC.

The chain recombines TRBV28 with TRBJ2-1; unclear D gene. This CDR3 has 15 amino acids. CDR1 is MDHEN, CDR2 SYDVKM, per germline. V lost 6 bases, J lost 0 bases, and 12 bases lay in between. The CDR3 DNA sequence: TGTGCCAGCAGCCCGACCACGAGCTCCTACAATGAGCAGTTCTTC. This codes for CASSPTTSSYNEQFF.

The rearrangement joins TRBV28 to TRBJ1-5; D remains ambiguous. Germline CDR1 MDHEN, CDR2 SYDVKM. There are 14 residues in the CDR3. The V end was cut by 10 bases, the J end by 0 bases, with 13 bases between. CDR3 DNA sequence: TGTGCCACCTGGGCGAAGTATAGCAATCAGCCCCAGCATTTT. Translating gives CATWAKYSNQPQHF.

This clone was counted only a few times. This chain uses TRBV11-3 with TRBJ1-1; possibly TRBD1 for D (5 bases). V was cut by 5 bases and J by 1 base, with 11 bases left in between. The germline gives CDR1 SGHNT, CDR2 YENEEA. This CDR3 has 14 residues. Here the CDR3 reads CASSLGTANTEAFF. The CDR3 bases are TGTGCCAGCAGCCTCGGGACGGCGAACACTGAAGCTTTCTTT.

The chain combines TRBV23-1 with TRBJ2-2; 7 bases map to TRBD1. TRBV23-1 qualifies as an ORF whose function is uncertain. V was pared by 6 bases and J by 7 bases, with 11 bases of the junction left unmatched. The CDR3 has 15 residues. The CDR3 spells CASSQDRAGIGELFF. The CDR3 bases are TGCGCCAGCAGCCAAGACAGGGCTGGGATCGGGGAGCTGTTTTTT.

This clone was detected a few times. The chain links TRBV11-3 to TRBJ2-1; TRBD1 matches at 8 bases. The CDR3 is 16 residues long. Germline CDR1 reads SGHNT; CDR2 reads YENEEA. J lost 1 base, V lost 4 bases, and 6 bases had no gene match. The CDR3 is CASSSLRDRSYNEQFF. The CDR3 bases are TGTGCCAGCAGCTCCCTCCGGGACAGGTCCTACAATGAGCAGTTCTTC.

Only a few counts were recorded for this clone. The V call is TRBV11-3, the J call TRBJ1-2; 9 positions match TRBD1. With 3 bases clipped from V and 4 bases from J, the junction kept 9 bases outside the gene matches. The germline gives CDR1 SGHNT, CDR2 YENEEA. The CDR3 has 16 amino acids. CDR3 sequence: CASSLESTGGIYGYTF. The CDR3 DNA is TGTGCCAGCAGCTTGGAATCGACAGGGGGAATCTATGGCTACACCTTC.

This clone was detected a few times. V gene TRBV6-1 combines with J gene TRBJ1-5, with TRBD1 identical over 8 bases. The germline V gene has CDR1 MNHNS and CDR2 SASEGT. V lost 1 base to trimming and J lost 6 bases; unmatched junction nucleotides: 2. The length of the CDR3 is 14 residues. CDR3 sequence: CASSEGTGSQPQHF. DNA of the CDR3: TGTGCCAGCAGTGAAGGGACAGGGTCTCAGCCCCAGCATTTT.

Regarding this clone: Mismatch with germline at one junction end may stem from a read error. Additional DNA sequences in this sample encode the identical CDR3. The chain couples TRBV11-3 to TRBJ2-1; D possibly uses TRBD1 or TRBD2 (6 bases each). The CDR3 spans 17 residues. CDR1 SGHNT and CDR2 YENEEA come from the germline V gene. The CDR3 spells CASSRQGGGLSYNEQFF. The CDR3 DNA is TGTGCCAGCAGCCGCCAGGGTGGGGGGCTGTCCTACAATGAGCAATTCTTC.

The rearrangement joins TRBV14 to TRBJ2-6; D not resolved. The CDR3 loop spans 15 amino acids. The germline V gene encodes CDR1 SGHDN and CDR2 FVKESK. V lost 1 base, J lost 0 bases, and 4 bases lay in between. The CDR3 DNA sequence: TGTGCCAGCAGCCAAGGCGTCTCTGGGGCCAACGTCCTGACTTTC. As protein: CASSQGVSGANVLTF.